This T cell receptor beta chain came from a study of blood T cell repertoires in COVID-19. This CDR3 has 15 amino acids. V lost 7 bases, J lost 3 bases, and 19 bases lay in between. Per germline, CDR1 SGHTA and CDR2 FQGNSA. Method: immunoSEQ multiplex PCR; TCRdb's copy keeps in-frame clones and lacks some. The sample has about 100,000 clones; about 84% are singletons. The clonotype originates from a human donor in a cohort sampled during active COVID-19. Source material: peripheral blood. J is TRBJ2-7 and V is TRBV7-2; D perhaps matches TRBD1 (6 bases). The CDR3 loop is CASTWLADSYYEQYF. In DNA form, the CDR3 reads TGTGCCAGCACCTGGTTGGCGGACAGTTACTACGAGCAGTACTTC.